A selection of T cell receptor beta chains follows, all from one sample in a study of blood T cell repertoires in COVID-19. Using immunoSEQ multiplex PCR, the repertoire was profiled, and TCRdb retains in-frame clones only, with some absent. Of 450,000 or so clones in the sample, about 90% were seen once. Sequencing was performed on peripheral blood. These receptors all come from a young man with COVID-19, enrolled during active disease. Each CDR3 is given with its conserved first and last residue. D genes are given only for firm matches. Size values are once, few and many counts, or a class for expanded clones, and some rows have none.

v_gene	d_gene	j_gene	abundance	CDR3nt	CDR3aa
TRBV7-2	TRBD2	TRBJ2-7	-	TGTGCCAGCAGCCTACCGGGACTAGCGGGGGAGCATCCCAACGAGCAGTACTTC	CASSLPGLAGEHPNEQYF
TRBV11-2	TRBD1	TRBJ1-2	-	TGTGCCAGCAGCTCCCGGGACAGGCCACCCTATGGCTACACCTTC	CASSSRDRPPYGYTF
TRBV5-1	-	TRBJ1-2	-	TGCGCCAGCAGCCCCACCCTCGGAGTTAACTATGGCTACACCTTC	CASSPTLGVNYGYTF
TRBV10-3	TRBD1	TRBJ2-5	-	TGTGCCATCAGTTCCGGGACAGGGGACCAAGAGACCCAGTACTTC	CAISSGTGDQETQYF
TRBV6-1	-	TRBJ2-1	-	TGTGCCAGCAGTGAAGACGTCAGGGACACGTTCTTC	CASSEDVRDTFF
TRBV7-8	TRBD1	TRBJ2-1	-	TGTGCCAGCAGCCCCGAGGGGGCGGTTTACAATGAGCAGTTCTTC	CASSPEGAVYNEQFF
TRBV19	-	TRBJ1-4	-	TGTGCCAGTAGTCGTGGCCGGACGGAGGCAACTAATGAAAAACTGTTTTTT	CASSRGRTEATNEKLFF
TRBV25-1	-	TRBJ1-6	-	TGTGCCAGCAGTGAATTCGCAGGGTCACCCCTCCACTTT	CASSEFAGSPLHF
TRBV2	TRBD2	TRBJ2-1	-	TGTGCCAGCAGTCTACTAGCGGGGGGCTACAATGAGCAGTTCTTC	CASSLLAGGYNEQFF
TRBV6-5	-	TRBJ1-2	-	TGTGCCAGCAGTTACCCAGGGGGCTACACCTTC	CASSYPGGYTF
TRBV25-1	-	TRBJ2-1	-	TGTGCCAGCAGTGAAACGGACAATGAGCAGTTCTTC	CASSETDNEQFF
TRBV5-4	TRBD1	TRBJ1-2	-	TGTGCCAGCAGCTTAGGGGGGACAGACGGCTACACCTTC	CASSLGGTDGYTF
TRBV18	-	TRBJ1-1	-	TGTGCCAGCTCACCAGAGGCCAGGGGGAACACTGAAGCTTTCTTT	CASSPEARGNTEAFF
TRBV15	-	TRBJ2-1	-	TGTGCCACCAGCAGAGACCCAGGGAAGAATGAGCAGTTCTTC	CATSRDPGKNEQFF
TRBV3-1/TRBV3-2	-	TRBJ1-6	-	TGTGCCAGCAGCCTCCAAGGGGGGGGAGTTTCACCCCTCCACTTT	CASSLQGGGVSPLHF
TRBV6-2/TRBV6-3	TRBD1	TRBJ1-5	few	TGTGCCAGCAGTTACTCGGCAGGGGGCTATCAGCCCCAGCATTTT	CASSYSAGGYQPQHF
TRBV2	TRBD1	TRBJ2-7	-	TGTGCCAGCGGGGGACAGGGGTCCTACGAGCAGTACTTC	CASGGQGSYEQYF
TRBV5-1	TRBD1	TRBJ2-7	-	TGCGCCAGCAGCTTGGGACAGGGGCCCTACGAGCAGTACTTC	CASSLGQGPYEQYF
TRBV29-1	-	TRBJ2-1	-	TGCAGCGTTGATTTGGGAGCGGAGTTCTTC	CSVDLGAEFF
TRBV5-1	-	TRBJ2-4	-	TGCGCCAGCAGCTTGGCGGGGGGCTTAGGCAAAAACATTCAGTACTTC	CASSLAGGLGKNIQYF
TRBV4-1	-	TRBJ2-2	-	TGCGCCAGCAGCCGCCAATTGGGGCAGGCCAGCGGGGAGCTGTTTTTT	CASSRQLGQASGELFF
TRBV24-1	-	TRBJ1-1	once	TGTGCCACCAGTGATCCCAATCAAGCTAAAGCTTTCTTT	CATSDPNQAKAFF
TRBV6-6	TRBD1	TRBJ1-6	few	TGTGCCAGCAGCCCCCCGGGACAGTATAATTCACCCCTCCACTTT	CASSPPGQYNSPLHF
TRBV5-8	-	TRBJ2-5	-	TGTGCCAGCAGCTTGGCCATAGGGGGTGAGACCCAGTACTTC	CASSLAIGGETQYF